This TCR beta chain originates from a study of T-cell memory formation after mild COVID-19. Findings and caveats of the study: Unconfirmed was the SARS-CoV-2 specificity of second-wave clones that peaked on day 37.

TCRdb passed the 5' RACE reads through MiXCR, listing each CDR3 protein once. In the table there are 550,000 to 600,000 distinct CDR3 sequences, 17% of which are singletons. This clonotype has more than one count but fewer than ten. Its antigen is not known. Germline V gives CDR1 MNHNS, CDR2 SASEGT. V shed 1 base, J shed 0 bases, and the junction held 4 bases outside the gene matches. CDR3 size: 17 residues. The sample was PBMCs or a T cell subset sorted from them (not recorded which). This chain joins TRBV6-1 and TRBJ1-3; TRBD1 aligns across 9 bases. The TCR was taken from an adult woman who had mild COVID-19 (a few samples of this study predate the infection). Cell type and time point are not known. The CDR3 region has the DNA TGTGCCAGCAGTGAAGTACGGGACAGGGACTCTGGAAACACCATATATTTT. Encoded protein: CASSEVRDRDSGNTIYF.